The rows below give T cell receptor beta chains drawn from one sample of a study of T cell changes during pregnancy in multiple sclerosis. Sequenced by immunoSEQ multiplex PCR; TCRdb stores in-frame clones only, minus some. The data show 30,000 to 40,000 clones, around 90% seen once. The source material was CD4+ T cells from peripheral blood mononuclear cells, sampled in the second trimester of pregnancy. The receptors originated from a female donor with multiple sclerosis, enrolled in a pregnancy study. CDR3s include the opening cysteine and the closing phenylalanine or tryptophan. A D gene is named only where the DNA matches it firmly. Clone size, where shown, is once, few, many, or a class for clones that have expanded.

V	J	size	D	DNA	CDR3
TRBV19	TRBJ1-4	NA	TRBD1	TGTGCCAGTAGTCCCCTGGCCCGGGACAGCCGGGGGACTAATGAAAAACTGTTTTTT	CASSPLARDSRGTNEKLFF
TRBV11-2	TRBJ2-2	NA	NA	TGTGCCAGCAGCTTAGTACACGGGAATACGAACACCGGGGAGCTGTTTTTT	CASSLVHGNTNTGELFF
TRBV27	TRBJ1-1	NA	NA	TGTGCCAGCAGTTTATCTCAGGGAGGTAGAGAAGCTTTCTTT	CASSLSQGGREAFF
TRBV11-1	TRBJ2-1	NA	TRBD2	TGTGCCAGCAATGGTGGAGCGGGACTAGCGGGAGTAGGTGATGAGCAGTTCTTC	CASNGGAGLAGVGDEQFF
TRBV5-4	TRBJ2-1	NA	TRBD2	TGTGCCAGCAGCCGGCGGCGGGGGAGGGTGGAAGACAATGAGCAGTTCTTC	CASSRRRGRVEDNEQFF
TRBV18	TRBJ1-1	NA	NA	TGTGCCAGCTCACCCGCCCAAGTTCAGGGGCACACTGAAGCTTTCTTT	CASSPAQVQGHTEAFF
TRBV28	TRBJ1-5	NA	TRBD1	TGTGCCAGCTCGGACAGGGCGAAGCAGCCCCAGCATTTT	CASSDRAKQPQHF
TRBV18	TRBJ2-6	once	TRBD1	TGTGCCAGCTCACCACCGGCTCAGAAGACAGGGCCCTCTGGGGCCAACGTCCTGACTTTC	CASSPPAQKTGPSGANVLTF
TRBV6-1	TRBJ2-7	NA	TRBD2	TGTGCCAGCAGTGAATGGGGGGGCTACGAGCAGTACTTC	CASSEWGGYEQYF
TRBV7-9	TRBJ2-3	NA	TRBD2	TGTGCCAGCAGCCGACTAGCGGGAACAGATACGCAGTATTTT	CASSRLAGTDTQYF
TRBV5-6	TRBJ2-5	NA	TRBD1	TGTGCCAGCAGCTTGGCGGGACAGGGTGAAGAGACCCAGTACTTC	CASSLAGQGEETQYF
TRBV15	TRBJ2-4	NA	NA	TGTGCCACCAGCAGAGCTCCCCAGGGGCCCGGTGCCAAAAACATTCAGTACTTC	CATSRAPQGPGAKNIQYF
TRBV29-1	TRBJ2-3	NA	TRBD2	TGCAGCGTTGCCGCGGGAGGAACAGATACGCAGTATTTT	CSVAAGGTDTQYF
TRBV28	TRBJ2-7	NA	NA	TGTGCCAGCAGTTCTGGTAGCACCCGCGAGCAGTACTTC	CASSSGSTREQYF
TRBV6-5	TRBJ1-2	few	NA	TGTGCCAGCAAAGAACCAACAGGTGGCTATGGCTACACCTTC	CASKEPTGGYGYTF
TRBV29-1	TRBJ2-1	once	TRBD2	TGCAGCGTCCCCCGACTAGCGGGAAGTGAGCAGTTCTTC	CSVPRLAGSEQFF
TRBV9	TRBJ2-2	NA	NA	TGTGCCAGCAGCGTAGTTGGGGCAGACACCGGGGAGCTGTTTTTT	CASSVVGADTGELFF
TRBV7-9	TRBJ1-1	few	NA	TGTGCCAGCAGCTTAAATGACTGGGTACGGAACACTGAAGCTTTCTTT	CASSLNDWVRNTEAFF
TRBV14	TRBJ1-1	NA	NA	TGTGCCAGCAGCCAACGACCACAAACGGGGGGCCTGTACACTGAAGCTTTCTTT	CASSQRPQTGGLYTEAFF
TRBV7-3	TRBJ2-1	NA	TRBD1	TGTGCCAGCAGCCAGGACAGGGGGGATTACAATGAGCAGTTCTTC	CASSQDRGDYNEQFF
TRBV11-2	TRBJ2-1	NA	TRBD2	TGTGCCAGCAGCCCCATAGCGGGACTCTACAATGAGCAGTTCTTC	CASSPIAGLYNEQFF
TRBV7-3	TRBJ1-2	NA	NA	TGTGCCAGCAGCCCAAATACCGCGGCCCCGGAAGGCTACACCTTC	CASSPNTAAPEGYTF